The sequence of this T cell receptor (beta chain) was determined in a study of control samples from healthy donors and cancer patients. The CDR3 consists of 10 residues. With V trimmed by 10 bases and J by 9 bases, 0 bases remained unmatched. Germline CDR1 LNHDA, CDR2 SQIVND (reference sequence). Here immunoSEQ multiplex PCR was the method, and the copy in TCRdb shows in-frame clones only, minus some. Found here are under 200,000 clones, roughly 91% of them singletons; the top ten hold about 1.6%. Input material: blood. The sequence was collected from a young woman in good health. The rearrangement joins TRBV19 to TRBJ2-1; 10 bases are shared with TRBD2. The CDR3 sequence: CATSGSEQFF. CDR3 coding DNA: TGTGCCACTAGCGGGAGTGAGCAGTTCTTC.